One sample yielded the 5 T cell receptor beta chains listed below, sequenced in a study of CD8 T cells in Susac syndrome. An amount of RNA that ranged from 0.5 to 1 ug was reverse transcribed with random hexamers. MiXCR, run by TCRdb on the immunoSEQ multiplex PCR reads, gives a single entry per CDR3 protein. Of tens of thousands of distinct CDR3 sequences in the sample, 90% to 95% were seen once. The sequencing sample was made of CD8+ T cells from PBMCs. The receptors come from a human donor with Susac syndrome.

V is TRBV4-1 and J is TRBJ2-2, with D perhaps matching TRBD2 (6 bases). The CDR3 sequence is 17 residues long. CDR1 MGHRA and CDR2 YSYEKL come from the germline V gene. The V and J ends lost 1 base and 2 bases respectively, with 14 bases between them. DNA of the CDR3: TGCGCCAGCAGCCAAGTTGTGGGAGGACTAAACACCGGGGAGCTGTTTTTT. Amino acid sequence: CASSQVVGGLNTGELFF.

V gene TRBV5-4 combines with J gene TRBJ2-5; TRBD1 matches 7 bases. V lost 0 bases and J lost 4; bases outside the gene matches: 6. CDR3 length: 15 residues. The germline gives CDR1 SGHNT, CDR2 YYREEE (reference sequence). Written as DNA, the CDR3 is TGTGCCAGCAGCTTGGCTTTAAGGGGGCGAGAGACCCAGTACTTC. Protein product: CASSLALRGRETQYF.

The chain employs TRBV7-2 and TRBJ1-2; D remains unclear. Germline V gene lookup returns CDR1 SGHTA and CDR2 FQGNSA. The length of the CDR3 is 12 residues. Trimming pared 5 bases from V and 7 bases from J, leaving 11 bases between. The CDR3 coding sequence is TGTGCCAGCAGCGCGCCCGGGCTTGGCTACACCTTC. Protein: CASSAPGLGYTF.

The chain links TRBV5-1 to TRBJ1-4; D might be TRBD1 (5 bases). This CDR3 region has 15 residues. Germline-derived CDR1 and CDR2 are SGHRS and YFSETQ. The V end was cut by 4 bases, the J end by 4 bases, with 14 bases between. In nucleotides, the CDR3 is TGCGCCAGCAGCCCTTTCGACAGCCTTAATGAAAAACTGTTTTTT. It is translated as CASSPFDSLNEKLFF.

This chain links TRBV2 with TRBJ1-1; 8 positions agree with TRBD1. The CDR3 consists of 15 residues. Trimming removed 6 bases from V and 1 base from J; junction bases left unmatched: 7. The germline gives CDR1 SNHLY, CDR2 FYNNEI. Here the CDR3 reads CASRALGTGNTEAFF. The DNA of the CDR3 is TGTGCCAGCAGAGCCTTAGGGACAGGGAACACTGAAGCTTTCTTT.